This paragraph covers one T cell receptor (beta chain) sequence. Its antigen is unknown. Base quality data are lacking; no much larger clone is found one base away. One collaborating source in Seattle enrolled patients while the patients were actively infected and followed the patients over time throughout the course of disease. Each collaborating institution followed its own protocols to collect whole blood in K2EDTA tubes. For TCRbeta analysis, collaborators shipped samples as frozen whole blood, isolated PBMCs, or DNA extracted from either of those sample types. Reading from cysteine to phenylalanine, the CDR3 counts 13 amino acids. The CDR3 DNA has 39 bases and is translated from base 1. TCRbeta CDR3 regions were amplified from genomic DNA by means of the immunoSEQ Assay, a bias-controlled multiplex PCR. Turning to the authors' computational methods: The number of nucleated cells in each sample was estimated by amplification of reference gene primers within the assay. Sequence reads were collapsed and filtered to measure the absolute abundance of every unique TCRbeta CDR3 rearrangement. For each sample, productive Simpson clonality was calculated as the square root of Simpson's diversity index over productive rearrangements. TCRdb's version of the immuneACCESS table is confined to in-frame rearrangements and falls short of the full clone set. An unresolved V gene accounts for under half of the shortfall where checked; the remainder is of unknown origin. V, J and clone size are taken as reported in that table, and D and trimming were inferred from the DNA itself. In this sample the table shows around 250,000 clones, 80% to 90% of which occur a single time. Roughly 10% of the sample belongs to the ten largest clones.

These data belong to a study of blood T cell repertoires in COVID-19 (dated by TCRdb to about 2020). Regarding the complete study: The collaborator samples originated in the United States, Italy and Spain and spanned the acute and convalescent phases of COVID-19. A freely available public database, intended as a resource for researchers studying the immune response to SARS-CoV-2, is where the repertoires were released. The samples were drawn from two sources: the first 160 participants of the ongoing ImmuneRACE study, and 950 to 1,500 subjects contributed by 6 global collaborators. Where HLA class I and class II types were available, the types were taken from metadata supplied by the sample provider, not from assay-based typing. The prospective study material was composed of cDNA or gDNA derived from T cells, B-cell-depleted T cells, or PBMCs. The dataset comprised deeply sampled blood TCRbeta repertoires from subjects exposed to, actively infected with, or recovered from COVID-19. Sample metadata almost always included a de-identified subject ID, COVID-19 status, age in years and sex. Results the study describes overall, beyond this receptor: The amount of clinical and demographic metadata varied by source and participant and was provided uncurated.

The chain is assembled from TRBV21-1 and TRBJ1-2; the table's D gene call, TRBD1, was not cross checked with the DNA. TRBV21-1 is labeled a pseudogene. Sequencing input: peripheral blood. This receptor was taken from a woman in her seventies with COVID-19, enrolled during active disease. The DNA is as follows: TGTGCCAGCAGCAAAAGGGGTGGCTATGGCTACACCTTC. Translated, it reads CASSKRGGYGYTF.